The 20 T cell receptor beta chains reported below all come from one sample, sequenced in a study of T-cell reconstitution after alpha-beta-depleted transplantation in children. Library preparation (for TCRbeta) was performed with unique molecular identifiers. TCRdb passed the PCR reads through MiXCR, listing each CDR3 protein once. Among about 24,000 distinct CDR3 sequences listed, 11% were seen once. This specimen was PBMCs from the stem cell graft donor, taken from the stem cell graft. These receptors all stem from a human donor who donated a stem cell graft to a child with chronic granulomatous disease.

At least ten counts were recorded for this clonotype. V gene TRBV19 combines with J gene TRBJ2-1; 10 nucleotides line up with TRBD2. Germline trimming cut 3 bases from V and 7 bases from J; bases unmatched to any gene: 6. Germline CDR1 is LNHDA and CDR2 is SQIVND (reference sequence). The length of the CDR3 is 15 residues. The CDR3 nucleotides are TGTGCCAGTAGTATCGGAGCGGGAGGGCGGAATGAGCAGTTCTTC. It encodes CASSIGAGGRNEQFF.

This clonotype came up many times. The J gene is TRBJ1-1, the V gene TRBV12-3 or TRBV12-4; TRBD1 matches at 8 bases. The CDR3 extends over 16 amino acids. V shed 3 bases and J 11 bases; nucleotides not matched to a gene: 17. In DNA form, the CDR3 reads TGTGCCAGCAGTTTGGATAGGACAGGGATAGGGGGGGTGGCTTTCTTT. Protein sequence: CASSLDRTGIGGVAFF.

In this sample, this clonotype is medium-sized. The chain employs TRBV10-3 and TRBJ1-5, with no clear D. The V end was cut by 11 bases, the J end by 1 base, with 6 bases between. The CDR3 length is 11 residues. CDR1 and CDR2 from the germline V gene are ENHRY and SYGVKD. In DNA, the CDR3 is TGTGCCGTAGGGAGCAATCAGCCCCAGCATTTT. Its translation is CAVGSNQPQHF.

Of note for this clonotype: A read error may account for a junction end that differs from germline. The chain joins TRBV9 to TRBJ2-6, with D perhaps TRBD2 (6 bases). The CDR3 sequence is 15 residues long. Per germline, CDR1 SGDLS and CDR2 YYNGEE. CDR3 coding DNA: TGTGCCAGCAGCGGGAGGGTTACTGGGGCCAACGGCCTGACTTTC. It specifies CASSGRVTGANGLTF.

This clonotype showed up many times. The CDR3 region has the DNA TGTGCCAGCAGCCTCGCACCGGGACTAGGCCTTTACAATGAGCAGTTCTTC. Translation: CASSLAPGLGLYNEQFF. The J gene is TRBJ2-1, the V gene TRBV7-9; 8 bases align to TRBD2. Trimming took 5 bases from V and 4 from J; bases not matched to a gene: 13. The CDR3 totals 17 residues. Germline assignment: CDR1 SEHNR and CDR2 FQNEAQ (reference sequence).

This clonotype was counted a few times. The CDR3 loop is CASRRTGGTEAFF. The CDR3 DNA sequence: TGTGCCAGCAGACGCACAGGGGGCACTGAAGCTTTCTTT. The genes are TRBV12-3 or TRBV12-4 and TRBJ1-1; 8 positions match TRBD1. The CDR3 is 13 amino acids. J lost 4 bases, V lost 6 bases, and 4 bases had no gene match.

This clonotype has a count of ten or more. The V call is TRBV5-1, the J call TRBJ2-7; D gene uncertain. This CDR3 spans 11 amino acids. CDR1 is SGHRS, CDR2 YFSETQ, per germline. V lost 4 bases and J 3 bases, leaving 5 bases between the germline ends. CDR3 DNA: TGCGCCAGCAGCGATAGCTACGAGCAGTACTTC. Translating gives CASSDSYEQYF.

This chain joins TRBV6-4 and TRBJ2-3; weak D call: TRBD1 (5 bases). CDR3 size: 13 residues. From germline, CDR1 is MRHNA and CDR2 SNTAGT. Trimming took 4 bases from V and 3 from J, leaving 8 bases between them. The CDR3 nucleotides read TGTGCCAGCAGTGTGGGGCCGACAGATACGCAGTATTTT. Its protein is CASSVGPTDTQYF.

Many counts were recorded for this clonotype. This chain links TRBV27 with TRBJ1-1, with D perhaps TRBD1 (6 bases). Germline V gene data show CDR1 as MNHEY and CDR2 as SMNVEV (reference sequence). V lost 2 bases and J 2 bases, leaving 12 bases between the germline ends. The CDR3 is made up of 15 amino acids. The CDR3 bases are TGTGCCAGCAGTTTAGGGGGCAGGAGCAACACTGAAGCTTTCTTT. It codes for CASSLGGRSNTEAFF.

This clonotype was seen ten or more times. The gene calls are TRBV5-1 and TRBJ1-3; D gene ambiguous. The V gene lost 0 bases and the J gene lost 1 base, with 5 bases spanning the gap. Germline CDR1 SGHRS, CDR2 YFSETQ. This CDR3 has 14 amino acids. The CDR3 nucleotides are TGCGCCAGCAGCTTGGAAGGATCTGGAAACACCATATATTTT. It translates to CASSLEGSGNTIYF.

This clonotype was detected many times. The chain employs TRBV7-9 and TRBJ2-5; D might be TRBD2 (6 bases). There are 14 residues in the CDR3. Looked up from germline, CDR1 is SEHNR and CDR2 is FQNEAQ (reference sequence). Deletions cut 5 bases from V and 5 bases from J, with 15 bases between. The CDR3 DNA sequence: TGTGCCAGCAGCCACGGGGGAAGGGATGAGACCCAGTACTTC. Translated: CASSHGGRDETQYF.

At least ten counts were recorded for this clonotype. The CDR3 is CASSYRRGSYEQYF. The CDR3 region has the DNA TGTGCCAGCAGTTACCGCAGGGGGTCCTACGAGCAGTACTTC. The rearrangement links TRBV12-3 or TRBV12-4 to TRBJ2-7, with 7 bases matching TRBD1. This CDR3 has 14 amino acids. V gave up 4 bases and J gave up 1 base; unmatched junction bases: 4.

This clonotype has a count of ten or more. V is TRBV2 and J is TRBJ2-5, with D tentatively TRBD2 (5 bases). Looked up from germline, CDR1 is SNHLY and CDR2 is FYNNEI. Between the trimmed V and J ends, which lost 7 bases and 13 bases, there was a span of 13 bases. This CDR3 contains 10 residues. This CDR3 is CASIDGRGYF. In DNA form, the CDR3 reads TGTGCCAGCATCGATGGTCGGGGGTACTTC.

The table lists this clonotype with many counts. The chain combines TRBV12-3 or TRBV12-4 with TRBJ2-2; 10 bases line up with TRBD2. CDR3 size: 16 residues. V shed 2 bases and J 5 bases; nucleotides not matched to a gene: 5. In DNA form, the CDR3 reads TGTGCCAGCAGTTTATCCTCGACTAGCGGGACCGGGGAGCTGTTTTTT. Residues: CASSLSSTSGTGELFF.

This clonotype was recorded at least ten times. This chain's CDR3 is CASSWGGTSGTQYF. Here the CDR3 DNA reads TGTGCCAGCAGCTGGGGGGGGACTAGCGGGACCCAGTACTTC. The chain has TRBV7-2 and TRBJ2-5; 11 bases align to TRBD2. There are 14 residues in the CDR3. The germline CDR1 and CDR2 sequences are SGHTA and FQGNSA. The trim removed 4 bases at V and 7 bases at J, leaving 5 bases unmatched.

This clonotype was seen ten or more times. V gene TRBV5-1 combines with J gene TRBJ2-5, with a possible D match to TRBD1 (6 bases). This CDR3 contains 17 residues. CDR1 and CDR2 (germline): SGHRS, YFSETQ. The V and J ends lost 1 base and 4 bases respectively, with 20 bases between them. The CDR3, as DNA: TGCGCCAGCAGCTTGAGCCCTCGGGCAGGGGTGTTAGAGACCCAGTACTTC. Translating it yields CASSLSPRAGVLETQYF.

This clonotype was seen repeatedly, ten times or more. The rearrangement uses TRBV20-1 and TRBJ1-1, with a weak D call TRBD1 (5 bases). The CDR3 is 14 residues long. V was shortened by 6 bases and J by 1 base, with 15 bases between the two germline ends. Germline CDR1 and CDR2: DFQATT and SNEGSKA (reference sequence). The CDR3 is CSALGADPNTEAFF. The CDR3 bases are TGCAGTGCGCTTGGGGCAGACCCGAACACTGAAGCTTTCTTT.

This clonotype was counted at least ten times. The V gene is TRBV6-2 or TRBV6-3, the J gene TRBJ2-2; 9 nucleotides line up with TRBD1. Germline CDR1 MNHEY, CDR2 SVGEGT. Unmatched junction bases numbered 12, after V lost 6 bases and J lost 4 bases. This CDR3 is built from 17 residues. The CDR3, as DNA: TGTGCCAGCAGAACCCCTCCCGGACAGGGGAGCACCGGGGAGCTGTTTTTT. As protein: CASRTPPGQGSTGELFF.

There are many counts of this clonotype. This chain joins TRBV14 and TRBJ2-1, with 11 bases matching TRBD2. J gave up 6 bases and V 4 bases, and 8 bases lay outside the gene matches. Germline V gives CDR1 SGHDN, CDR2 FVKESK. This CDR3 contains 16 residues. CDR3 bases: TGTGCCAGCAGCCCGCACTTACTAGCGGGAGTCAATGAGCAGTTCTTC. Translation: CASSPHLLAGVNEQFF.

This clonotype has a count of ten or more. The chain uses TRBV20-1 and TRBJ2-7; D is possibly TRBD2 (6 bases). The V and J ends lost 6 bases and 6 bases respectively, with 18 bases between them. Germline V CDR1 and CDR2: DFQATT, SNEGSKA (reference sequence). This CDR3 region has 13 residues. For the CDR3, the DNA is TGCAGTGCCTTGACTAGGTTGCATTCCGAGCAGTACTTC. Amino acids: CSALTRLHSEQYF.